These T cell receptor beta chains were read from a single sample in a study of CD8 T cells in Susac syndrome. From the immunoSEQ multiplex PCR reads, TCRdb called clonotypes with MiXCR, one entry per CDR3 protein. Seen here are approximately 190,000 distinct CDR3 sequences, roughly 92% observed once, and the top ten hold around 0.1%. The sample comprised CD4+ T cells from PBMCs. The source of these receptors is a human donor in good health. The CDR3 runs from the conserved cysteine through the conserved F or W. A D gene is named only where the DNA matches it firmly. Clone size appears in some rows only: once, few, many, or a class for an expanded clone.

>once|TRBJ2-5|NA|TRBV12-3/TRBV12-4
CASTKGGQGQETQYF
TGTGCCTCCACGAAAGGGGGGCAGGGGCAAGAGACCCAGTACTTC
>NA|TRBJ1-2|NA|TRBV12-3/TRBV12-4
CASSQTTGSWANYGYTF
TGTGCCAGCAGTCAGACGACAGGCTCTTGGGCTAACTATGGCTACACCTTC
>NA|TRBJ2-2|NA|TRBV5-1
CASSLSTANTGELFF
TGCGCCAGCAGCTTGAGTACCGCGAACACCGGGGAGCTGTTTTTT
>NA|TRBJ2-7|NA|TRBV19
CASSIARGRREQYF
TGTGCCAGTAGTATAGCCAGGGGACGTCGCGAGCAGTACTTC
>NA|TRBJ2-5|TRBD1|TRBV7-6
CASSGGQGQETQYF
TGTGCCAGCAGCGGAGGACAGGGACAAGAGACCCAGTACTTC
>NA|TRBJ2-2|TRBD1|TRBV5-1
CASSPRGPGGELFF
TGCGCCAGCAGCCCCAGGGGGCCGGGCGGGGAGCTGTTTTTT
>NA|TRBJ2-7|NA|TRBV5-1
CASSSTETTYEQYF
TGCGCCAGCAGCTCGACAGAGACCACCTACGAGCAGTACTTC
>NA|TRBJ2-2|NA|TRBV4-3
CASSPKVVAGGGGGELFF
TGCGCCAGCAGCCCTAAGGTGGTGGCAGGGGGCGGGGGCGGGGAGCTGTTTTTT
>NA|TRBJ2-7|NA|TRBV29-1
CSARRALSYEQYF
TGCAGCGCCCGGCGGGCCCTCTCCTACGAGCAGTACTTC
>NA|TRBJ2-7|NA|TRBV10-3
CAIRRGQVEQYF
TGTGCCATCAGGCGGGGCCAGGTCGAGCAGTACTTC
>once|TRBJ2-1|NA|TRBV6-1
CASSGPGAPYNEQFF
TGTGCCAGCAGTGGTCCGGGGGCCCCTTACAATGAGCAGTTCTTC
>NA|TRBJ1-5|NA|TRBV6-2/TRBV6-3
CASSYAYNQPQHF
TGTGCCAGCAGTTACGCGTACAATCAGCCCCAGCATTTT
>NA|TRBJ1-1|NA|TRBV2
CASSGRVMNTEAFF
TGTGCCAGCAGTGGGAGGGTAATGAACACTGAAGCTTTCTTT
>NA|TRBJ2-1|NA|TRBV4-2
CASSQPPTGGQFF
TGTGCCAGCAGCCAGCCGCCGACAGGCGGGCAGTTCTTC
>once|TRBJ1-5|NA|TRBV19
CASSIGGGRQPQHF
TGTGCCAGTAGTATAGGGGGAGGGAGGCAGCCCCAGCATTTT
>NA|TRBJ1-1|NA|TRBV18
CASSPRTDEAFF
TGTGCCAGCTCGCCACGGACCGATGAAGCTTTCTTT
>NA|TRBJ2-1|TRBD1|TRBV5-1
CASSLVPGQGYNEQFF
TGCGCCAGCAGCTTAGTCCCGGGACAGGGGTACAATGAGCAGTTCTTC
>NA|TRBJ2-5|NA|TRBV2
CASSEARTMQETQYF
TGTGCCAGCAGTGAAGCCAGGACTATGCAAGAGACCCAGTACTTC
>NA|TRBJ1-1|NA|TRBV9
CASSVASSGVGNTEAFF
TGTGCCAGCAGCGTAGCGTCTTCAGGGGTTGGGAACACTGAAGCTTTCTTT
>NA|TRBJ2-2|NA|TRBV3-1
CASSRKTGNTGELFF
TGTGCCAGCAGCCGAAAAACAGGGAACACCGGGGAGCTGTTTTTT
>NA|TRBJ1-2|NA|TRBV7-2
CASSPREGRIIGGYTF
TGTGCCAGCAGCCCAAGGGAGGGGCGAATTATCGGTGGCTACACCTTC
>NA|TRBJ2-2|NA|TRBV7-3
CASSRDGGDTGELFF
TGTGCCAGCAGCCGGGACGGAGGGGACACCGGGGAGCTGTTTTTT
>NA|TRBJ1-2|NA|TRBV20-1
CSAPEAARNYGYTF
TGCAGTGCACCGGAGGCAGCCCGCAACTATGGCTACACCTTC
>NA|TRBJ1-1|NA|TRBV7-2
CASSLTGLGNTEAFF
TGTGCCAGCAGCTTAACGGGGTTAGGGAACACTGAAGCTTTCTTT
>NA|TRBJ1-1|NA|TRBV7-2
CASSRGTVNTEAFF
TGTGCCAGCAGCAGAGGTACAGTGAACACTGAAGCTTTCTTT
>NA|TRBJ2-3|TRBD2|TRBV12-3/TRBV12-4
CASSTSGVYTDTQYF
TGTGCCAGCAGCACTAGCGGGGTATACACAGATACGCAGTATTTT
>NA|TRBJ2-7|NA|TRBV5-4
CASSLWDEQYF
TGTGCCAGCAGCTTGTGGGACGAGCAGTACTTC
>NA|TRBJ1-3|TRBD1|TRBV4-1
CASSQVPGQRNTIYF
TGCGCCAGCAGCCAGGTTCCGGGACAGAGAAACACCATATATTTT
>NA|TRBJ1-2|NA|TRBV5-1
CASSAMGSTNYGYTF
TGCGCCAGCAGCGCGATGGGGTCTACTAACTATGGCTACACCTTC
>NA|TRBJ1-6|NA|TRBV29-1
CSVTTGRGNSPLHF
TGCAGCGTCACGACAGGCCGGGGTAATTCACCCCTCCACTTT
>NA|TRBJ2-5|TRBD2|TRBV7-9
CASSLGGGLAGYSETQYF
TGTGCCAGCAGCTTAGGAGGAGGTCTAGCGGGGTATTCGGAGACCCAGTACTTC
>NA|TRBJ2-1|TRBD1|TRBV24-1
CATSDPTGTGYNEQFF
TGTGCCACCAGTGATCCGACCGGGACAGGGTACAATGAGCAGTTCTTC
>once|TRBJ2-6|NA|TRBV30
CAWSVQSSGANVLTF
TGTGCCTGGAGTGTACAGAGCTCTGGGGCCAACGTCCTGACTTTC
>NA|TRBJ1-6|NA|TRBV15
CATSHGAKSSPLHF
TGTGCCACCAGCCATGGGGCGAAGAGTTCACCCCTCCACTTT
>NA|TRBJ2-5|NA|TRBV4-1
CASSHPTGRETQYF
TGCGCCAGCAGCCACCCAACAGGGAGGGAGACCCAGTACTTC
>once|TRBJ2-4|NA|TRBV2
CASSETRSIQYF
TGTGCCAGCAGTGAAACTAGGAGCATTCAGTACTTC
>NA|TRBJ2-7|NA|TRBV5-6
CASSYWSYEQYF
TGTGCCAGCAGCTATTGGTCCTACGAGCAGTACTTC
>NA|TRBJ1-5|NA|TRBV6-5
CASKGGAGNQPQHF
TGTGCCAGCAAGGGGGGAGCGGGCAATCAGCCCCAGCATTTT
>NA|TRBJ1-5|TRBD1|TRBV11-2
CASSRDRANQPQHF
TGTGCCAGCAGCCGAGACAGGGCAAATCAGCCCCAGCATTTT
>NA|TRBJ1-2|TRBD1|TRBV29-1
CSVRTGANYGYTF
TGCAGCGTTCGAACAGGGGCGAACTATGGCTACACCTTC
>NA|TRBJ2-2|NA|TRBV28
CASSLMRLLNTGELFF
TGTGCCAGCAGTTTAATGCGACTCTTGAACACCGGGGAGCTGTTTTTT
>NA|TRBJ2-7|NA|TRBV6-1
CASSAYRDNTYEQYF
TGTGCCAGCAGTGCCTACCGGGACAACACCTACGAGCAGTACTTC
>once|TRBJ2-3|NA|TRBV9
CASSVDPGTDTQYF
TGTGCCAGCAGCGTAGACCCGGGGACAGATACGCAGTATTTT
>NA|TRBJ2-7|TRBD1|TRBV4-1
CASSQVGTGVDEQYF
TGCGCCAGCAGCCAAGTAGGGACAGGGGTAGACGAGCAGTACTTC
>NA|TRBJ2-2|NA|TRBV6-5
CASSYALGGPGDTGELFF
TGTGCCAGCAGTTACGCCCTTGGGGGGCCGGGGGACACCGGGGAGCTGTTTTTT
>NA|TRBJ1-1|NA|TRBV5-1
CASSLLIGQVNTEAFF
TGCGCCAGCAGCCTCCTCATTGGGCAGGTGAACACTGAAGCTTTCTTT
>NA|TRBJ2-5|TRBD1|TRBV3-1
CASSPNRGQETQYF
TGTGCCAGCAGCCCAAACAGGGGACAAGAGACCCAGTACTTC
>NA|TRBJ2-1|NA|TRBV7-2
CASSLESSGGGQFF
TGTGCCAGCAGCTTAGAGTCTAGTGGGGGCGGGCAGTTCTTC
>NA|TRBJ2-5|TRBD2|TRBV4-2
CASSPRAGGSRETQYF
TGTGCCAGCAGCCCACGGGCGGGGGGCTCCAGGGAGACCCAGTACTTC
>NA|TRBJ1-2|NA|TRBV28
CASSMNYGYTF
TGTGCCAGCAGTATGAACTATGGCTACACCTTC
>NA|TRBJ1-1|TRBD1|TRBV20-1
CSASQGRDRWVNTEAFF
TGCAGTGCTAGCCAAGGTCGGGACAGGTGGGTGAACACTGAAGCTTTCTTT
>NA|TRBJ2-3|NA|TRBV10-3
CAISVGHRTDTQYF
TGTGCCATCAGTGTAGGGCACCGCACAGATACGCAGTATTTT